This TCR beta chain was identified in a study of T cell responses to AZD1222 COVID-19 vaccine. Turning to the study itself: Pooling was applied to second doses at about 4 or about 12 weeks. General study findings and limits: At baseline, just 6 or 7 AZD1222 recipients tested seropositive.

Trimming shortened V by 5 bases and J by 4 bases, and 14 bases separated the two germline ends. Germline CDR1 is LNHNV and CDR2 is YYDKDF (reference sequence). This CDR3 is built from 14 residues. Assay used: immunoSEQ multiplex PCR; TCRdb lists only in-frame clones, some missing. The table shows approximately 73,000 clones, with around four fifths occurring only once. With regard to this clone: What it binds is not known.

The origin of this receptor is an adult in good health. This rearrangement joins TRBV15 to TRBJ1-1, with D unclear. Here the sequenced sample was peripheral blood, taken on day 0 of AZD1222 vaccination. This chain's CDR3 is CATSPRKRGTEAFF. Here the CDR3 DNA reads TGTGCCACCAGCCCTCGAAAACGGGGCACTGAAGCTTTCTTT.